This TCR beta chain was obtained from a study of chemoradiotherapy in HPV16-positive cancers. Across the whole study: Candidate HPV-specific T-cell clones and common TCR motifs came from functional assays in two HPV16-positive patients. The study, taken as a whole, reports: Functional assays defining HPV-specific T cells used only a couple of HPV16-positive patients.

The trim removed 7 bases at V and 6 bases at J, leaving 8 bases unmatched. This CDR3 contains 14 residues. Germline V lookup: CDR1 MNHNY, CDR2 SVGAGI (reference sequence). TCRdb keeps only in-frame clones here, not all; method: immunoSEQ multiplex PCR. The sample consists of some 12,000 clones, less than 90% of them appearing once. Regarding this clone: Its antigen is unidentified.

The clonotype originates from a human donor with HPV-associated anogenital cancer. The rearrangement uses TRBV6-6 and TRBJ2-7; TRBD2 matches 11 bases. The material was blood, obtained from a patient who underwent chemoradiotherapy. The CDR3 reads CASKLAGGSGEQYF. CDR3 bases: TGTGCCAGCAAATTAGCGGGGGGGTCCGGCGAGCAGTACTTC.